The source of this T cell receptor beta chain is a study of cytomegalovirus exposure and HLA in healthy donors. 60 Vbeta and 13 Jbeta primers were used in PCR. Only in-frame clones appear in the TCRdb table, and some are missing; sequencing was by immunoSEQ multiplex PCR. Among tens of thousands of clones listed, around 85% were seen once. Germline CDR1 reads LGHNT; CDR2 reads FRNRAP. The CDR3 covers 14 residues. V shed 0 bases and J shed 11 bases, with 14 bases lying between them. J is TRBJ2-1 and V is TRBV12-5, with D perhaps matching TRBD2 (7 bases). The source is a woman aged 30 to 39 in good health and CMV-seronegative. The sample consisted of PBMCs. CDR3 region: CASGLVMGGQKQFF. CDR3 nucleotides: TGTGCTAGTGGTTTGGTAATGGGGGGGCAGAAGCAGTTCTTC.